Listed below are T cell receptor beta chains from one sample, sequenced in a study of blood T cell repertoires in COVID-19. Sequencing was performed with immunoSEQ multiplex PCR; in TCRdb, only in-frame clones are kept and a portion is missing. The profile shows some 150,000 clones, roughly 84% of them singletons. The sample taken for sequencing was peripheral blood. The source is a woman aged 50 to 60 in a cohort sampled during active or convalescent COVID-19. Each CDR3 is given with its conserved first and last residue. A D gene is named only where the DNA matches it firmly. The listing skips clone size in some rows; elsewhere it reads once, few, many or a size class.

TRBJ2-5 TRBV3-1/TRBV3-2 - - CASSQESTGETQYF TGTGCCAGCAGCCAAGAGTCAACAGGGGAGACCCAGTACTTC
TRBJ1-2 TRBV7-3 TRBD1 - CASSPQDRGGGYTF TGTGCCAGCAGCCCGCAAGACAGGGGAGGTGGCTACACCTTC
TRBJ2-7 TRBV5-7 - - CASSLVNGGCSYEQYF TGTGCCAGCAGCTTGGTAAACGGGGGTTGCTCCTACGAGCAGTACTTC
TRBJ2-7 TRBV27 - - CASSSGGSYEQYF TGTGCCAGCAGTTCCGGCGGGTCCTACGAGCAGTACTTC
TRBJ1-4 TRBV4-1 TRBD1 - CASSPDRVGEKLFF TGCGCCAGCAGCCCGGACAGGGTCGGGGAAAAACTGTTTTTT
TRBJ1-1 TRBV10-3 - - CAISAGVNTEAFF TGTGCCATCAGTGCAGGGGTGAACACTGAAGCTTTCTTT
TRBJ1-1 TRBV6-6 - once CASSHLPYLRGNTEAFF TGTGCCAGCAGTCACCTCCCATACCTAAGGGGGAACACTGAAGCTTTCTTT
TRBJ2-1 TRBV10-3 TRBD1 - CAISESGTGYNEQFF TGTGCCATCAGTGAGTCCGGGACAGGGTACAATGAGCAGTTCTTC
TRBJ2-7 TRBV11-3 - - CASSSGSYEQYF TGTGCCAGCAGCTCCGGGAGTTACGAGCAGTACTTC
TRBJ2-3 TRBV6-6 - - CASSGGATDTQYF TGTGCCAGCAGCGGCGGGGCCACAGATACGCAGTATTTT
TRBJ1-2 TRBV29-1 TRBD1 - CSAEGDRGSVYTF TGCAGCGCCGAAGGGGACAGGGGATCGGTCTACACCTTC
TRBJ1-1 TRBV3-1/TRBV3-2 - - CASTESGGNTEAFF TGTGCCAGCACCGAGAGCGGGGGGAACACTGAAGCTTTCTTT
TRBJ2-5 TRBV9 - - CASSVAGSQETQYF TGTGCCAGCAGCGTAGCCGGGTCACAAGAGACCCAGTACTTC
TRBJ1-5 TRBV19 - - CASSNGRPNQPQHF TGTGCCAGTAGTAATGGCAGGCCCAATCAGCCCCAGCATTTT
TRBJ1-1 TRBV30 - - CAWSAPNSMNTEAFF TGTGCCTGGAGTGCACCCAACTCTATGAACACTGAAGCTTTCTTT
TRBJ1-2 TRBV3-1/TRBV3-2 - - CASSQDLRRYTF TGTGCCAGCAGCCAAGATTTGAGAAGATACACCTTC
TRBJ1-2 TRBV6-4 - - CASSDAYGYTF TGTGCCAGCAGTGATGCGTATGGCTACACCTTC
TRBJ1-5 TRBV27 - - CASGVRGKQPQHF TGTGCCAGCGGCGTTCGGGGTAAACAGCCCCAGCATTTT
TRBJ2-1 TRBV10-2 - once CASSRGAYNEQFF TGCGCCAGCTCGCGGGGAGCATACAATGAGCAGTTCTTC
TRBJ1-2 TRBV6-5 TRBD1 - CASSYQGARTGYTF TGTGCCAGCAGTTACCAGGGGGCGCGAACGGGCTACACCTTC
TRBJ1-1 TRBV6-5 - - CASTRERGTEAFF TGTGCCAGCACCCGGGAGCGGGGGACTGAAGCTTTCTTT
TRBJ2-1 TRBV11-2 - - CASSKDKYNEQFF TGTGCCAGCAGCAAGGACAAATACAATGAGCAGTTCTTC
TRBJ2-5 TRBV9 - - CASSPVPGDQETQYF TGTGCCAGCAGCCCGGTCCCCGGTGATCAAGAGACCCAGTACTTC
TRBJ1-2 TRBV19 TRBD1 - CASSITGANVGYTF TGTGCCAGTAGTATCACAGGGGCGAATGTTGGCTACACCTTC
TRBJ2-3 TRBV6-5 TRBD2 once CASSLTSGGDTQYF TGTGCCAGCAGTTTGACTAGCGGGGGAGATACGCAGTATTTT
TRBJ2-1 TRBV5-1 TRBD1 - CASSWTGPSYNEQFF TGCGCCAGCAGCTGGACAGGGCCTTCCTACAATGAGCAGTTCTTC
TRBJ1-2 TRBV5-1 TRBD1 - CASSLAGTGGQIYGYTF TGCGCCAGCAGCTTGGCAGGGACAGGGGGCCAGATCTATGGCTACACCTTC
TRBJ1-5 TRBV5-1 TRBD1 - CASSRGGSNQPQHF TGCGCCAGCAGCAGAGGGGGCAGCAATCAGCCCCAGCATTTT
TRBJ2-2 TRBV3-1/TRBV3-2 - - CASSQGPVSDTGELFF TGTGCCAGCAGCCAGGGGCCAGTTTCGGACACCGGGGAGCTGTTTTTT
TRBJ2-3 TRBV7-2 TRBD1 - CASSLRGDRSTDTQYF TGTGCCAGCAGCCTTAGGGGGGACAGGAGCACAGATACGCAGTATTTT
TRBJ2-3 TRBV6-5 TRBD2 few CASRAGGDTDTQYF TGTGCCAGCAGGGCTGGGGGGGACACAGATACGCAGTATTTT
TRBJ1-5 TRBV19 - once CASTPRTPDQPQHF TGTGCCAGTACCCCCCGGACTCCCGATCAGCCCCAGCATTTT
TRBJ1-2 TRBV3-1/TRBV3-2 - - CASSQERRGLHYGYTF TGTGCCAGCAGCCAAGAGAGGCGGGGACTGCACTATGGCTACACCTTC